Shown below are 21 T cell receptor beta chains from a single sample sequenced in a study of shared clonotypes between healthy human individuals. Libraries were prepared by immunoSEQ multiplex PCR; TCRdb keeps only in-frame clonotypes and omits some of them. The profile shows roughly 2,300,000 clones, around 92% of them singletons. The sequenced sample consisted of naive CD4+ T cells from PBMCs. Specified subset: CD45RA+ positively selected. The source is a man younger than 35 in good health. Some clones in this sample may be carry-over from other donors' samples.

The chain uses TRBV6-5 and TRBJ2-7; 7 bases agree with TRBD2. Germline V gene data show CDR1 as MNHEY and CDR2 as SVGAGI. The CDR3 sequence is 11 residues long. V lost 6 bases and J lost 10; bases outside the gene matches: 6. The CDR3 here is CASRDRDYQYF. DNA of the CDR3: TGTGCCAGCAGAGACCGGGACTATCAGTACTTC.

A remark on this clone: This CDR3 is also generated by other DNA sequences in the sample. The V gene is TRBV4-1, the J gene TRBJ1-5; D gene ambiguous. V lost 3 bases, J lost 0 bases, and 6 bases lay in between. The CDR3 sequence is 14 residues long. Germline lookup yields CDR1 MGHRA and CDR2 YSYEKL. The DNA of the CDR3 is TGCGCCAGCAGCCAGGGATATAGCAATCAGCCCCAGCATTTT. This translates into CASSQGYSNQPQHF.

The rearrangement links TRBV2 to TRBJ2-1; D remains unclear. This CDR3 comprises 14 residues. Per the germline V gene, CDR1 is SNHLY and CDR2 is FYNNEI. V was cut by 4 bases and J by 0 bases, with 7 bases left in between. The CDR3 region has the DNA TGTGCCAGCAGTGCCCCGAGCTCCTACAATGAGCAGTTCTTC. Translated: CASSAPSSYNEQFF.

The V call is TRBV7-3, the J call TRBJ2-1; D uncertain. V lost 8 bases and J lost 0, with 14 bases in between. Germline CDR1 reads SGHTA; CDR2 reads FQGTGA. This CDR3 comprises 15 residues. The CDR3 loop reads CASALSQSSYNEQFF. CDR3 sequence (DNA): TGTGCCAGCGCCCTAAGCCAGAGCTCCTACAATGAGCAGTTCTTC.

The rearrangement links TRBV28 to TRBJ1-4, with a weak D call TRBD1 (5 bases). The CDR3 consists of 15 residues. Trimming took off 6 bases at V and 8 bases at J, with 19 bases between the two ends. Germline V lookup: CDR1 MDHEN, CDR2 SYDVKM. The CDR3 bases are TGTGCCAGCAGATCGGGCGGGAGGGGCGGCGAAAAACTGTTTTTT. Protein: CASRSGGRGGEKLFF.

V is TRBV28 and J is TRBJ2-3; TRBD2 aligns across 7 bases. V trimming: 6 bases; J trimming: 2 bases; junction bases outside the gene matches: 5. Germline-derived CDR1 and CDR2 are MDHEN and SYDVKM. The CDR3 is made up of 14 amino acids. CDR3 DNA sequence: TGTGCCAGCAGCCCAGCGGGAAACACAGATACGCAGTATTTT. Its protein is CASSPAGNTDTQYF.

This clone has more than one count but fewer than ten. The J gene is TRBJ2-7, the V gene TRBV20-1; possibly TRBD2 for D (5 bases). Looked up from germline, CDR1 is DFQATT and CDR2 is SNEGSKA (reference sequence). Trimming pared 6 bases from V and 6 bases from J, leaving 12 bases between. This CDR3 region has 11 residues. CDR3 bases: TGCAGTGCCCGGGGTGAGGCCGAGCAGTACTTC. Translating gives CSARGEAEQYF.

The rearrangement joins TRBV4-2 to TRBJ2-3; D is undetermined. V lost 0 bases, J lost 4 bases, and 8 bases lay in between. CDR1 is LGHNA and CDR2 is YNFKEQ in the germline V gene. The CDR3 consists of 14 residues. The CDR3 region is CASSQDYSADTQYF. The CDR3, as DNA: TGTGCCAGCAGCCAAGATTACAGCGCAGATACGCAGTATTTT.

This chain links TRBV29-1 with TRBJ2-5; the D gene is possibly TRBD2 (7 bases). Trimming removed 4 bases from V and 2 bases from J, with 17 bases in between. Looked up from germline, CDR1 is SQVTM and CDR2 is ANQGSEA. The CDR3 is 15 amino acids. The CDR3 loop is CSVAWGQGGQETQYF. The CDR3, as DNA: TGCAGCGTTGCCTGGGGGCAGGGAGGGCAAGAGACCCAGTACTTC. Full variable domain (missing parts from reference TRBV29-1 and TRBJ2-5): SAVISQKPSRDICQRGTSLTIQCQVDSQVTMMFWYRQQPGQSLTLIATANQGSEATYESGFVIDKFPISRPNLTFSTLTVSNMSPEDSSIYLCSVAWGQGGQETQYFGPGTRLLVL.

The chain joins TRBV30 to TRBJ1-1; no clear D gene. Germline CDR1 reads GTSNPN; CDR2 reads SVGIG (reference sequence). V was clipped by 2 bases and J by 4 bases, with 5 bases between them. This CDR3 has 11 amino acids. CDR3 DNA: TGTGCCTGGAGTCAGACCACTGAAGCTTTCTTT. It is translated as CAWSQTTEAFF.

CDR3 region: CASSQGGYSSGNTIYF. The CDR3 DNA reads as TGTGCCAGCAGCCAAGGTGGCTACAGCTCTGGAAACACCATATATTTT. V usage is TRBV14 and J usage is TRBJ1-3; D unresolved. The CDR3 is 16 amino acids. V was pared by 1 base and J by 0 bases, with 10 bases between. Germline V gene data show CDR1 as SGHDN and CDR2 as FVKESK.

This chain connects TRBV6-5 to TRBJ1-3, with TRBD1 matching 7 bases. From germline, CDR1 is MNHEY and CDR2 SVGAGI. CDR3 size: 15 residues. Trimming cost V 2 bases and J 4 bases; bases outside gene matches: 5. The CDR3 sequence is CASSYGQARGNTIYF. In nucleotides, the CDR3 is TGTGCCAGCAGTTACGGACAGGCGCGAGGAAACACCATATATTTT.

This clone was counted once. The V and J genes are TRBV7-2 and TRBJ1-2; 9 bases fit TRBD1. V lost 3 bases, J lost 0 bases, and 11 bases stayed unmatched. Per germline, CDR1 SGHTA and CDR2 FQGNSA. The length of the CDR3 is 18 residues. Written as DNA, the CDR3 is TGTGCCAGCAGCTTCCCGGGACAGGGTATCTCTGCTAACTATGGCTACACCTTC. As protein: CASSFPGQGISANYGYTF.

The V call is TRBV6-5, the J call TRBJ1-1; no clear D gene. This CDR3 has 15 residues. Germline CDR1 MNHEY, CDR2 SVGAGI. The V end was cut by 0 bases, the J end by 1 base, with 9 bases between. The CDR3 DNA sequence: TGTGCCAGCAGTTACTCGAGGTCAGGGAACACTGAAGCTTTCTTT. This codes for CASSYSRSGNTEAFF.

The V gene is TRBV30, the J gene TRBJ2-3; weak D call: TRBD2 (6 bases). The V gene lost 4 bases and the J gene lost 3 bases, with 11 bases spanning the gap. Germline assignment: CDR1 GTSNPN and CDR2 SVGIG (reference sequence). The CDR3 loop spans 13 amino acids. CDR3 protein: CAWNPGVTDTQYF. In DNA, the CDR3 is TGTGCCTGGAATCCGGGAGTTACAGATACGCAGTATTTT.

The chain is built from TRBV2 and TRBJ2-2; D gene ambiguous. This CDR3 spans 15 amino acids. V lost 3 bases, J lost 7 bases, and 15 bases lay in between. The germline V gene has CDR1 SNHLY and CDR2 FYNNEI. The CDR3 is CASSELQPSLGELFF. CDR3 DNA sequence: TGTGCCAGCAGTGAGTTACAGCCTTCCCTCGGGGAGCTGTTTTTT.

The J gene is TRBJ2-7, the V gene TRBV18, with 8 bases matching TRBD2. The CDR3 length is 15 residues. Germline V gives CDR1 KGHSH, CDR2 LQKENI. Trimming removed 3 bases from V and 3 bases from J; junction bases left unmatched: 7. DNA for the CDR3: TGTGCCAGCTCACCCAGCGGGGGCGGACTCTACGAGCAGTACTTC. It codes for CASSPSGGGLYEQYF.

The CDR3 sequence: CASSLDGQGDGYTF. In DNA, the CDR3 is TGCGCCAGCAGCTTGGACGGACAGGGAGATGGCTACACCTTC. The V and J genes are TRBV5-1 and TRBJ1-2; 8 bases map to TRBD1. CDR1 is SGHRS and CDR2 is YFSETQ in the germline V gene. With V trimmed by 0 bases and J by 6 bases, 4 bases remained unmatched. The CDR3 contains 14 residues.

The rearrangement uses TRBV5-1 and TRBJ2-7; tentatively, D is TRBD1 (5 bases). There are 16 residues in the CDR3. Germline CDR1 reads SGHRS; CDR2 reads YFSETQ. The germline V and J ends were trimmed by 3 bases and 3 bases, with 19 bases remaining between them. The CDR3 region has the DNA TGCGCCAGCAGCTACGTTACAGGCCCACTTAACTACGAGCAGTACTTC. Amino acid sequence: CASSYVTGPLNYEQYF. Based on the CDR3 plus reference TRBV5-1 and TRBJ2-7, the full variable domain is KAGVTQTPRYLIKTRGQQVTLSCSPISGHRSVSWYQQTPGQGLQFLFEYFSETQRNKGNFPGRFSGRQFSNSRSEMNVSTLELGDSALYLCASSYVTGPLNYEQYFGPGTRLTVT.

This clone came up a few times. The same CDR3 also results from other DNA sequences found in this sample. The chain links TRBV5-1 to TRBJ2-1; 8 nucleotides align to TRBD2. The CDR3 has 14 residues. Trimming removed 2 bases from V and 4 bases from J; junction bases left unmatched: 2. Germline V lookup: CDR1 SGHRS, CDR2 YFSETQ. CDR3 nucleotides: TGCGCCAGCAGCTTAATAGCGGGGTACAATGAGCAGTTCTTC. Its protein product is CASSLIAGYNEQFF. The full variable domain, rest sourced from reference TRBV5-1 and TRBJ2-1, is KAGVTQTPRYLIKTRGQQVTLSCSPISGHRSVSWYQQTPGQGLQFLFEYFSETQRNKGNFPGRFSGRQFSNSRSEMNVSTLELGDSALYLCASSLIAGYNEQFFGPGTRLTVL.

This clone has only a few counts. This CDR3 is also generated by other DNA sequences in the sample. This chain links TRBV18 with TRBJ1-2, with D uncertain. In germline, CDR1 is KGHSH, CDR2 LQKENI. The V gene lost 3 bases and the J gene lost 0 bases, with 5 bases spanning the gap. This CDR3 region has 13 residues. The CDR3 reads CASSPDTNYGYTF. Here the CDR3 DNA reads TGTGCCAGCTCACCCGACACTAACTATGGCTACACCTTC.